The rows below give T cell receptor beta chains drawn from one sample of a study of TIL therapy for anti-PD-1-resistant metastatic lung cancer. Only in-frame clones appear in the TCRdb table, and some are missing; sequencing was by immunoSEQ multiplex PCR. The sample has just over 25,000 clones, 72% seen once; the top ten hold approximately 7.3%. The sample here was tumor tissue, taken at baseline. The receptors were sampled from a person between 30 and 79 years old with non-small cell lung cancer. Each CDR3 is given with its conserved first and last residue. A D gene is named only where the DNA matches it firmly. Clone sizes are given selectively: once, few, many, or a class where the clone is expanded.

J gene,D gene,V gene,clone size,CDR3 DNA,CDR3 protein
TRBJ2-5,-,TRBV27,-,TGTGCCAGCAGCCGCGGTATGGGCCAAGAGACCCAGTACTTC,CASSRGMGQETQYF
TRBJ1-4,-,TRBV7-2,-,TGTGCCAGCAGCTTACTCTCAACTAATGAAAAACTGTTTTTT,CASSLLSTNEKLFF
TRBJ1-1,-,TRBV25-1,-,TGTGCCAGCTCTACCCACCGGGCGAACACTGAAGCTTTCTTT,CASSTHRANTEAFF
TRBJ2-7,-,TRBV5-6,-,TGTGCCAGCAGCTCTCCAGGATACGAGCAGTACTTC,CASSSPGYEQYF
TRBJ2-3,TRBD2,TRBV6-1,-,TGTGCCAGCGGGCGGGGGGGCATGGAAACAGATACGCAGTATTTT,CASGRGGMETDTQYF
TRBJ1-1,-,TRBV4-2,-,TGTGCCAGCAGCCGACAGAATACTGAAGCTTTCTTT,CASSRQNTEAFF
TRBJ2-5,-,TRBV6-5,-,TGTGCCAGCAGTCCCAGGCGTTTGTGGGAGACCCAGTACTTC,CASSPRRLWETQYF
TRBJ2-3,-,TRBV6-4,-,TGTGCCAGCAGTGACTCGGCGGACCGGGACAATACGCAGTATTTT,CASSDSADRDNTQYF
TRBJ2-3,TRBD2,TRBV2,-,TGTGCCAGGACCGGGACTAGCGGGGGAGATACGCAGTATTTT,CARTGTSGGDTQYF
TRBJ2-5,-,TRBV2,-,TGTGCCAGCAGTGTGGGTAGGGAGACCCAGTACTTC,CASSVGRETQYF
TRBJ2-6,-,TRBV18,-,TGTGCCAGCTCACCAGCCAGCTCTGGGGCCAACGTCCTGACTTTC,CASSPASSGANVLTF
TRBJ1-5,TRBD1,TRBV27,-,TGTGCCAGCAGCCCCGGGACAGTCCACCTTAGCAATCAGCCCCAGCATTTT,CASSPGTVHLSNQPQHF
TRBJ2-3,-,TRBV7-2,-,TGTGCCAGCAGCTTAGTTATTTACACAGATACGCAGTATTTT,CASSLVIYTDTQYF
TRBJ2-5,TRBD2,TRBV7-2,once,TGTGCCAGCAGCTTAGAGCTAGCGGGGACGCAAGAGACCCAGTACTTC,CASSLELAGTQETQYF
TRBJ1-3,TRBD1,TRBV6-6,-,TGTGCCAGCAGTGTCCGGGACAGGGGAAACACCATATATTTT,CASSVRDRGNTIYF
TRBJ2-7,-,TRBV6-4,-,TGTGCCAGCAGTGATTCGCACGAGCAGTACTTC,CASSDSHEQYF
TRBJ2-7,TRBD1,TRBV6-1,-,TGTGCCAGCAGTGAAGCAGTAGGGACAGGGGCCCTCGAGCAGTACTTC,CASSEAVGTGALEQYF
TRBJ2-1,-,TRBV21-1,few,TGTGCCAGCAGCAGAACCGAGAGCTCCTACAATGAGCAGTTCTTC,CASSRTESSYNEQFF
TRBJ1-2,-,TRBV2,few,TGTGCCAGCACTACACGGGACGGAAACTATGGCTACACCTTC,CASTTRDGNYGYTF
TRBJ1-3,-,TRBV28,few,TGTGCCAGCAGTTTTGGTGAAATGACTGGAAACACCATATATTTT,CASSFGEMTGNTIYF
TRBJ2-2,TRBD1,TRBV18,-,TGTGCCAGCTCACCGGACAGGCAGAACACCGGGGAGCTGTTTTTT,CASSPDRQNTGELFF
TRBJ2-3,TRBD2,TRBV19,-,TGTGCCAGCGCACCGGGACTAGCGGCGACAGATACGCAGTATTTT,CASAPGLAATDTQYF
TRBJ1-2,TRBD1,TRBV19,-,TGTGCCAGTAGTTCTCGGACAGGGAGAGGCTACACCTTC,CASSSRTGRGYTF
TRBJ2-7,TRBD2,TRBV25-1,-,TGTGCCAGCAGTACTCCGGGAGGTCCAACCTACGAGCAGTACTTC,CASSTPGGPTYEQYF
TRBJ2-1,TRBD2,TRBV11-2,-,TGTGCCAGCAGCTTAGTTGGCGGGGGGAGCTCCTACAATGAGCAGTTCTTC,CASSLVGGGSSYNEQFF
TRBJ1-5,-,TRBV4-1,few,TGCGCCAGCAGCCAAGTCGGGGACATACGGAATCAGCCCCAGCATTTT,CASSQVGDIRNQPQHF
TRBJ1-3,-,TRBV30,few,TGTGCCTGGAGGTCCTTCGCAGGGGACCTAATGAGCTCTGGAAACACCATATATTTT,CAWRSFAGDLMSSGNTIYF
TRBJ2-5,TRBD1,TRBV7-7,few,TGTGCCAGCAGCCACAGGGGGAGAGAGACCCAGTACTTC,CASSHRGRETQYF
TRBJ1-5,-,TRBV7-8,-,TGTGCCAGCAGCTTAGAAGGCCGATTTGAACCCCAGCATTTT,CASSLEGRFEPQHF
TRBJ2-1,-,TRBV9,-,TGTGCCAGCAGCGTAGGGGCAGGGGGGAGCTCCTACAATGAGCAGTTCTTC,CASSVGAGGSSYNEQFF
TRBJ2-5,TRBD1,TRBV7-7,-,TGTGCCAGCAGCTTGGGGACAGAGGGGACCCAGTACTTC,CASSLGTEGTQYF
TRBJ1-2,TRBD1,TRBV5-1,-,TGCGCCACCTCGGTACGGACAGGGGTAAACTATGGCTACACCTTC,CATSVRTGVNYGYTF
TRBJ1-4,TRBD1,TRBV11-2,-,TGTGCCACCAGAAGGGGGCTTCCTAATGAAAAACTGTTTTTT,CATRRGLPNEKLFF
TRBJ2-2,TRBD1,TRBV6-6,-,TGTGCCAGCAGTGGGGACAGAACCACCGGGGAGCTGTTTTTT,CASSGDRTTGELFF
TRBJ2-7,TRBD2,TRBV10-2,-,TGCGCCAGCAAACCCGGGGGGAAGTACGAGCAGTACTTC,CASKPGGKYEQYF
TRBJ1-1,-,TRBV10-1,-,TGCGCCAGCAGTGAGTCAGGAGGCGTCACTGAAGCTTTCTTT,CASSESGGVTEAFF
TRBJ2-7,-,TRBV15,few,TGTGCCACCAGCATTTCAGGAAGAGGTACAAGCGACGAGCAGTACTTC,CATSISGRGTSDEQYF
TRBJ2-3,TRBD1,TRBV7-9,few,TGTGCCTCCAGCTGGACAGGGGCAGATACGCAGTATTTT,CASSWTGADTQYF
TRBJ2-7,TRBD1,TRBV10-1,-,TGCGCCAGCAGTGAGTTAGGGACAGGGATCGACGAGCAGTACTTC,CASSELGTGIDEQYF
TRBJ1-2,-,TRBV11-3,-,TGTGCCAGCAGCTTAGAAGGGACTCCCTATGGCTACACCTTC,CASSLEGTPYGYTF
TRBJ1-4,-,TRBV4-1,-,TGCGCCAGCAGCCAGGACAGATCAGAAAAACTGTTTTTT,CASSQDRSEKLFF
TRBJ2-5,-,TRBV7-6,few,TGTGCCAGCACCAAATATAAGGGGGGGGCCTTCCAAGAGACCCAGTACTTC,CASTKYKGGAFQETQYF
TRBJ2-1,-,TRBV13,-,TGTGCCAGCAGCCCCCCCACCTACAATGAGCAGTTCTTC,CASSPPTYNEQFF
TRBJ2-1,-,TRBV15,few,TGTGCCACCAGCAGAGTGAGGTTATTACTCTACAATGAGCAGTTCTTC,CATSRVRLLLYNEQFF
TRBJ1-4,TRBD1,TRBV12-5,-,TGTGCTAGTGGAAAAGGGACAGGGGGCGCAACTAATGAAAAACTGTTTTTT,CASGKGTGGATNEKLFF
TRBJ2-5,-,TRBV27,-,TGTGCCAGCAGAGAAGGGGGGACGATCCAAGAGACCCAGTACTTC,CASREGGTIQETQYF
TRBJ1-2,-,TRBV2,-,TGTGCCAGCAGGGGAAGAGGTTGGGATAACTATGGCTACACCTTC,CASRGRGWDNYGYTF
TRBJ2-3,-,TRBV5-6,-,TGTGCCAGCAGTCGGGACGGGCGCACAGATACGCAGTATTTT,CASSRDGRTDTQYF
TRBJ2-7,TRBD1,TRBV5-1,-,TGCGCCAGCAGCTCGGCCGGGACAGCCTACGAGCAGTACTTC,CASSSAGTAYEQYF
TRBJ1-1,-,TRBV25-1,-,TGTGCCAGCAGTCTCGGCAGGGACACTGAAGCTTTCTTT,CASSLGRDTEAFF
TRBJ2-7,-,TRBV6-5,medium-sized,TGTGCCAGCAGTCCCGCGGCGACAGACTACGAGCAGTACTTC,CASSPAATDYEQYF
TRBJ1-3,-,TRBV5-6,-,TGTGCCAGCAGCCTATCGACAGGCTCTGGAAACACCATATATTTT,CASSLSTGSGNTIYF
TRBJ2-7,TRBD2,TRBV6-1,-,TGTGCCAGCAGGACTAGCGGATCCTACGAGCAGTACTTC,CASRTSGSYEQYF
TRBJ2-3,-,TRBV6-4,-,TGTGCCAGCAGTGACTCTTCGGGGACGGCTGGTACGCAGTATTTT,CASSDSSGTAGTQYF
TRBJ2-1,TRBD2,TRBV6-1,-,TGTGCCAGCAGTCTAGCGGGGTTTGGGAATGAGCAGTTCTTC,CASSLAGFGNEQFF
TRBJ2-5,TRBD2,TRBV5-1,-,TGCGCCAGCAGCCACCGAGTAGCGGGATCCTGGGCAGGGGCCCAGTACTTC,CASSHRVAGSWAGAQYF
TRBJ1-1,-,TRBV4-1,few,TGCGCCAGCAGCGGGGATGTCGGCACTGAAGCTTTCTTT,CASSGDVGTEAFF